This TCR beta chain derives from a study of T cells expressing NK-cell markers. Remarks on this clonotype: Its antigen is not identified.

Study observations and caveats: The study found dominant NKG2C+ clonotypes at about 1.0-7.5% of CD8+ T cells in six donors.

UMI-tagged 5'RACE template switching yielded the TCR beta cDNA. TCRdb reprocessed the 5' RACE reads, keeping one entry per CDR3 protein, no DNA. The repertoire table contains hundreds of thousands of distinct CDR3 sequences. Material: blood T cells: a sorted CD56 or NKG2C T cell subset, CD4+ or CD8+ T cells, or bulk PBMC T cells (not recorded which). This receptor was identified in a woman between 18 and 69 years old in good health.

CDR3 sequence: CASTPGRGRMNTEAFF. The chain carries TRBV19 and TRBJ1-1; the TCRdb D gene call, TRBD1, has no DNA to confirm it. This CDR3 region has 16 residues. Germline V CDR1 and CDR2: LNHDA, SQIVND (reference sequence).